The rows below give T cell receptor beta chains drawn from one sample of a study of blood T cell repertoires in COVID-19. The data were produced by immunoSEQ multiplex PCR, yet TCRdb's version contains in-frame clones alone and is incomplete. Among roughly 190,000 clones, about four fifths were seen once, and the ten largest hold about 10%. Sequenced sample: PBMCs or T cells enriched from blood (not recorded which). The receptor set was obtained from a man in his forties or fifties who had recovered from COVID-19. The CDR3 runs from the conserved cysteine through the conserved F or W. D genes are given only for firm matches. A clone size is listed for some rows: how often the clone was seen (once, few, many), or a class if it is expanded.

V gene	CDR3 length	clone size	J gene	D gene	CDR3 protein	CDR3 DNA
TRBV19	17	NA	TRBJ1-1	TRBD1	CASSRGGTGPFGTEAFF	TGTGCCAGTAGTAGAGGGGGGACAGGGCCGTTTGGGACTGAAGCTTTCTTT
TRBV5-1	14	few	TRBJ1-6	NA	CASSLADNNSPLHF	TGCGCCAGCAGCTTGGCAGACAATAATTCACCCCTCCACTTT
TRBV9	13	NA	TRBJ1-1	NA	CASSVGRNTEAFF	TGTGCCAGCAGCGTCGGGAGGAACACTGAAGCTTTCTTT
TRBV19	13	few	TRBJ2-3	NA	CASSLSGPDTQYF	TGTGCCAGTAGCCTATCAGGTCCAGATACGCAGTATTTT
TRBV20-1	11	once	TRBJ1-1	NA	CSARGFSEAFF	TGCAGTGCTAGAGGATTTAGTGAAGCTTTCTTT
TRBV2	14	NA	TRBJ2-2	NA	CASRTTSTTGELFF	TGTGCCAGCAGGACAACTAGCACCACCGGGGAGCTGTTTTTT
TRBV10-3	16	NA	TRBJ2-2	TRBD1	CAISESGTGGIGELFF	TGTGCCATCAGTGAGTCCGGGACAGGGGGGATCGGGGAGCTGTTTTTT
TRBV7-2	13	NA	TRBJ1-2	NA	CASSLIRDYGYTF	TGTGCCAGCAGCTTAATCAGGGACTATGGCTACACCTTC
TRBV2	15	NA	TRBJ2-1	TRBD2	CASSPLAGGIHEQFF	TGTGCCAGCAGCCCACTAGCGGGAGGAATCCATGAGCAGTTCTTC
TRBV25-1	11	NA	TRBJ2-1	NA	CASSGLERLFF	TGTGCCAGCAGTGGACTAGAAAGACTGTTCTTC
TRBV19	16	NA	TRBJ2-6	NA	CASSIRRSSGANVLTF	TGTGCCAGTAGTATACGTAGAAGCTCTGGGGCCAACGTCCTGACTTTC
TRBV7-9	19	NA	TRBJ2-5	NA	CASSSSVPTQGGYQETQYF	TGTGCCAGCAGCTCATCGGTCCCTACCCAGGGGGGATACCAAGAGACCCAGTACTTC
TRBV28	12	NA	TRBJ2-1	TRBD2	CASSLASGRGFF	TGTGCCAGCAGTTTAGCTAGCGGGAGGGGATTCTTC
TRBV28	12	NA	TRBJ1-4	NA	CASRGQAEKLFF	TGTGCCAGCAGGGGGCAGGCGGAAAAACTGTTTTTT
TRBV3-1/TRBV3-2	15	NA	TRBJ1-2	TRBD1	CASRVTGGEDYGYTF	TGTGCCAGCAGAGTGACAGGGGGCGAGGACTATGGCTACACCTTC
TRBV5-6	17	NA	TRBJ2-7	TRBD1	CASSSPPGQGTLYEQYF	TGTGCCAGCAGCTCCCCCCCGGGACAGGGTACGCTCTACGAGCAGTACTTC
TRBV5-1	16	NA	TRBJ2-3	TRBD2	CASSPWTSGDTDTQYF	TGCGCCAGCAGCCCCTGGACTAGCGGGGACACAGATACGCAGTATTTT
TRBV6-5	12	NA	TRBJ1-1	NA	CASKEGQLEAFF	TGTGCCAGCAAGGAGGGCCAGCTTGAAGCTTTCTTT
TRBV5-4	14	NA	TRBJ1-3	NA	CASSLMSSGNTIYF	TGTGCCAGCAGCTTGATGAGCTCTGGAAACACCATATATTTT
TRBV10-3	15	NA	TRBJ1-4	TRBD1	CAISSPGGVFEKLFF	TGTGCCATCAGTTCCCCAGGGGGCGTGTTTGAAAAACTGTTTTTT
TRBV15	14	NA	TRBJ2-7	TRBD2	CATSRSGISYEQYF	TGTGCCACCAGCAGAAGCGGGATCTCCTACGAGCAGTACTTC
TRBV7-2	13	once	TRBJ1-1	NA	CASSLGVDTEAFF	TGTGCCAGCAGCTTAGGAGTGGACACTGAAGCTTTCTTT
TRBV7-2	15	NA	TRBJ2-7	NA	CASGSSRAGKYEQYF	TGTGCCAGCGGCTCGAGCCGAGCGGGCAAGTACGAGCAGTACTTC
TRBV9	15	NA	TRBJ1-1	NA	CASSVEAQGNTEAFF	TGTGCCAGCAGCGTAGAGGCACAGGGGAACACTGAAGCTTTCTTT
TRBV3-1/TRBV3-2	15	NA	TRBJ2-7	TRBD2	CASSYRLAGVYEQYF	TGTGCCAGCAGCTATCGACTAGCGGGAGTATACGAGCAGTACTTC
TRBV5-1	16	NA	TRBJ2-6	TRBD1	CASSFRQGVGANVLTF	TGCGCCAGCAGCTTCCGACAGGGGGTTGGGGCCAACGTCCTGACTTTC
TRBV19	14	NA	TRBJ2-2	NA	CASLGAGLTGELFF	TGTGCCAGTCTTGGTGCAGGGCTCACCGGGGAGCTGTTTTTT
TRBV6-5	13	few	TRBJ1-2	NA	CASSFTGNYGYTF	TGTGCCAGCAGCTTCACGGGTAACTATGGCTACACCTTC
TRBV5-1	13	NA	TRBJ1-5	NA	CASSLVSNQPQHF	TGCGCCAGCAGCTTGGTTTCAAATCAGCCCCAGCATTTT
TRBV7-8	17	NA	TRBJ1-6	NA	CASSFVTGLGSDSPLHF	TGTGCCAGCAGCTTCGTCACAGGGTTGGGTTCGGATTCACCCCTCCACTTT
TRBV19	12	NA	TRBJ2-1	NA	CASSIGGVEQFF	TGTGCCAGTAGTATAGGCGGGGTTGAGCAGTTCTTC
TRBV19	14	NA	TRBJ2-7	TRBD1	CASSTWDRSYEQYF	TGTGCCAGTAGTACCTGGGACAGATCCTACGAGCAGTACTTC
TRBV10-3	16	NA	TRBJ2-3	TRBD2	CAISGGLGGEADTQYF	TGTGCCATCAGTGGCGGTTTGGGGGGGGAAGCAGATACGCAGTATTTT
TRBV19	13	NA	TRBJ1-1	NA	CASNLAGWTEAFF	TGTGCCAGTAATCTCGCAGGGTGGACTGAAGCTTTCTTT
TRBV28	16	few	TRBJ2-1	TRBD2	CASRPGGVAGINEQFF	TGTGCCAGCAGACCGGGGGGGGTAGCGGGAATCAATGAGCAGTTCTTC
TRBV5-6	15	NA	TRBJ1-6	TRBD1	CASSTGQGGATPLHF	TGTGCCAGCAGCACGGGACAGGGTGGTGCGACACCCCTCCACTTT